The rows below give T cell receptor beta chains drawn from one sample of a study of control samples from healthy donors and cancer patients. TCRdb's copy holds only in-frame clones and misses some; the assay was immunoSEQ multiplex PCR. The table shows 100,000 to 150,000 clones, with less than 90% occurring only once. The specimen sequenced was blood. These receptors all stem from a man younger than 30 in good health. Both conserved end residues are part of each CDR3. The D gene is left open where the match is weak. Not every row has a clone size; where given, it reads once, few, many or a size class.

TRBJ2-7 | TRBV5-4 | - | - | TGTGCCAGCAGCTTGGGTTCCGTCTACGCCGAGCAGTACTTC | CASSLGSVYAEQYF
TRBJ2-7 | TRBV28 | - | - | TGTGCCAGCAGTCCCGGAGCGGGTACCTACTCCGAGCAGTACTTC | CASSPGAGTYSEQYF
TRBJ1-6 | TRBV6-6 | - | few | TGTGCCAGCAGTCGCCGGGGGGCCGGGCGGAGCTCCTATAATTCACCCCTCCACTTT | CASSRRGAGRSSYNSPLHF
TRBJ1-5 | TRBV7-2 | - | - | TGTGCCAGCAGCCGGGGGGGGGTTGGCAATCAGCCCCAGCATTTT | CASSRGGVGNQPQHF
TRBJ2-7 | TRBV6-5 | - | - | TGTGCCAGCAGTTACTCTCCTAGCGAGTACGAGCAGTACTTC | CASSYSPSEYEQYF
TRBJ1-2 | TRBV6-2/TRBV6-3 | - | - | TGTGCCAGCAGTTTTGACACCAATGGCTACACCTTC | CASSFDTNGYTF
TRBJ2-1 | TRBV3-1/TRBV3-2 | - | once | TGTGCCAGCAGCCTCTTGTACAATGAGCAGTTCTTC | CASSLLYNEQFF
TRBJ2-1 | TRBV11-2 | TRBD2 | - | TGTGCCAGCAGCTTAGGGGGTGTGACTAGCGGCTCCTACAATGAGCAGTTCTTC | CASSLGGVTSGSYNEQFF
TRBJ1-2 | TRBV4-1 | TRBD1 | - | TGCGCCAGCAGCCAAGATTCTCCTAAGGACAGGTATGGCTACACCTTC | CASSQDSPKDRYGYTF
TRBJ2-7 | TRBV6-5 | TRBD1 | - | TGTGCCAGCAGTAACCGGGACAGGGGCCCCTACGAGCAGTACTTC | CASSNRDRGPYEQYF
TRBJ2-7 | TRBV19 | TRBD2 | - | TGTGCCAGTAGTATCCAGACTAGCGCTAACGAGCAGTACTTC | CASSIQTSANEQYF
TRBJ2-5 | TRBV5-1 | - | - | TGCGCCAGCAGCTTGGGAGGGGGAAGGGAGACCCAGTACTTC | CASSLGGGRETQYF
TRBJ1-5 | TRBV19 | TRBD1 | - | TGTGCCAGTAGCACGACAGGGTCTGGGAATCAGCCCCAGCATTTT | CASSTTGSGNQPQHF
TRBJ2-7 | TRBV12-5 | - | few | TGTGCTAGTGGTTCTTACGGGACAATCGGGAGTAGCGAGCAGTACTTC | CASGSYGTIGSSEQYF
TRBJ1-2 | TRBV5-4 | - | - | TGTGCCAGCAGCTTGGACTCCGGGCAGGGCTACACCTTC | CASSLDSGQGYTF
TRBJ1-5 | TRBV6-5 | - | - | TGTGCCAGCAGGGGGAATCAGCCCCAGCATTTT | CASRGNQPQHF
TRBJ2-1 | TRBV11-1 | TRBD2 | - | TGTGCCAGCAGCTGGGACTACGCGGGAAATAATGAGCAGTTCTTC | CASSWDYAGNNEQFF
TRBJ2-7 | TRBV12-3/TRBV12-4 | - | - | TGTGCCAGCAGTACAGCCGTAGAGCAGTACTTC | CASSTAVEQYF
TRBJ1-1 | TRBV10-3 | TRBD1 | - | TGTGCCGCAATACCAGGGGGTGGCACTGAAGCTTTCTTT | CAAIPGGGTEAFF
TRBJ1-2 | TRBV10-3 | - | - | TGTGCCATCAGTGAGGGAGGGCCCGACCGTGGCTACACCTTC | CAISEGGPDRGYTF
TRBJ2-1 | TRBV7-9 | - | - | TGTGCCAGCAGCCCACCGCCCAATGAGCAGTTCTTC | CASSPPPNEQFF
TRBJ2-7 | TRBV5-1 | - | - | TGCGCCAGCAGCTTGGGTGGCCCCACCTACGAGCAGTACTTC | CASSLGGPTYEQYF
TRBJ2-7 | TRBV12-5 | - | - | TGTGCTAGTGGTTTGGTACCGACAGCCGATCCAACCTACGAGCAGTACTTC | CASGLVPTADPTYEQYF
TRBJ1-3 | TRBV25-1 | TRBD1 | once | TGTGCCAGCGGGGACAGGGGAAACACCATATATTTT | CASGDRGNTIYF
TRBJ2-1 | TRBV7-9 | - | once | TGTGCCAGCAGCCCAGAGGATCACTACAATGAGCAGTTCTTC | CASSPEDHYNEQFF
TRBJ2-7 | TRBV2 | - | - | TGTGCCAGCAGATGGAATCGGGCTAACGAGCAGTACTTC | CASRWNRANEQYF
TRBJ1-3 | TRBV19 | TRBD1 | - | TGTGCCAGTAGTCCTCAGGGGGCAAGAAACACCATATATTTT | CASSPQGARNTIYF
TRBJ2-5 | TRBV3-1/TRBV3-2 | TRBD1 | - | TGTGCCAGCAGCCAAGACAGAGGGACAGGGGGCAGGGAGACCCAGTACTTC | CASSQDRGTGGRETQYF
TRBJ1-2 | TRBV28 | - | once | TGTGCCAGCGCTCTACGCCCCGGGACGGAATATGGCTACACCTTC | CASALRPGTEYGYTF
TRBJ1-4 | TRBV19 | - | - | TGTGCCAGTAGTATTATGGTCAATGAAAAACTGTTTTTT | CASSIMVNEKLFF
TRBJ1-2 | TRBV5-1 | - | few | TGCGCCAGCAGCTTGGAGGGCACCGCCTATGGCTACACCTTC | CASSLEGTAYGYTF
TRBJ1-2 | TRBV11-1 | - | - | TGTGCCAGCAGCTCATCCGACAGAGTTAGCTACACCTTC | CASSSSDRVSYTF
TRBJ1-2 | TRBV7-3 | TRBD1 | - | TGTGCCAGCAGCAAGACAGGGGCCTCCGATGGCTACACCTTC | CASSKTGASDGYTF
TRBJ2-1 | TRBV7-3 | - | - | TGTGCCAGCAGCTTATCACGCCTTGGGGGGACTCGGACCGGCAATGAGCAGTTCTTC | CASSLSRLGGTRTGNEQFF
TRBJ1-1 | TRBV4-3 | - | - | TGCGCCAGCAGCAGGACAGAGAACACTGAAGCTTTCTTT | CASSRTENTEAFF
TRBJ2-1 | TRBV7-3 | TRBD2 | - | TGTGCCAGCAGCCCGACCCTTCGTCTAGCGGGAGACAATGAGCAGTTCTTC | CASSPTLRLAGDNEQFF
TRBJ2-5 | TRBV7-3 | TRBD2 | - | TGTGCCAGCAGCCAAGACGTCGGGACTAGCGGTCAAGAGACCCAGTACTTC | CASSQDVGTSGQETQYF
TRBJ2-1 | TRBV2 | - | once | TGTGCCAGCAGGGTCAATGAGCAGTTCTTC | CASRVNEQFF
TRBJ2-5 | TRBV6-5 | - | once | TGTGCCAGCAGTACAGGGACGAAAGAGACCCAGTACTTC | CASSTGTKETQYF
TRBJ2-6 | TRBV7-9 | - | - | TGTGCCAGCAGCTTAGTATCGGGATTCTCTGGGGCCAACGTCCTGACTTTC | CASSLVSGFSGANVLTF
TRBJ2-1 | TRBV11-2 | TRBD2 | - | TGTGCCAGCAGCTTAAGATCCGGGACTAGCTATGAGCAGTTCTTC | CASSLRSGTSYEQFF
TRBJ2-1 | TRBV19 | - | - | TGTGCCAGTAGTATAGGAACTAGGCTACCTAATGAGCAGTTCTTC | CASSIGTRLPNEQFF
TRBJ2-7 | TRBV7-2 | TRBD2 | - | TGTGCCAGCAGACCAGTCAGGGGGGCTACTAGCGGGAGGGCCGGCGAGCAGTACTTC | CASRPVRGATSGRAGEQYF
TRBJ2-2 | TRBV11-3 | TRBD1 | once | TGTGCCAGCAGCCCCAGGACAGGGGGCGGCTCGGGGATCACCGGGGAGCTGTTTTTT | CASSPRTGGGSGITGELFF
TRBJ1-1 | TRBV5-1 | - | - | TGCGCCAGCAGCTTTGGGACGGACACTGAAGCTTTCTTT | CASSFGTDTEAFF
TRBJ2-2 | TRBV5-8 | - | - | TGTGCCAGCAGCTTATCAGGGACCGGGGAGCTGTTTTTT | CASSLSGTGELFF
TRBJ2-1 | TRBV5-1 | TRBD2 | - | TGCGCCAGCAGCGGAGGGAGTCTAGCGGGTGACAATGAGCAGTTCTTC | CASSGGSLAGDNEQFF
TRBJ1-4 | TRBV27 | - | - | TGTGCCAGCAGCCCGTCAGGATACAGTGAAAAACTGTTTTTT | CASSPSGYSEKLFF
TRBJ2-7 | TRBV27 | - | - | TGTGCCAGCAGAGGCCAGCGCTACGAGCAGTACTTC | CASRGQRYEQYF
TRBJ1-2 | TRBV5-1 | - | - | TGCGCCAGCAGCTTGGACAGCTACCTCTATGGCTACACCTTC | CASSLDSYLYGYTF
TRBJ2-3 | TRBV5-1 | TRBD1 | once | TGCGCCAGCAGCACCCAGGGGGCGCGGTCAGATACGCAGTATTTT | CASSTQGARSDTQYF
TRBJ2-2 | TRBV12-3/TRBV12-4 | - | once | TGTGCCAGCATCAGGGGAACCGGGGAGCTGTTTTTT | CASIRGTGELFF
TRBJ2-3 | TRBV7-8 | - | - | TGTGCCAGCAGCTTAGTTGGAGGGGGTTTAGGAGATACGCAGTATTTT | CASSLVGGGLGDTQYF
TRBJ1-2 | TRBV3-1/TRBV3-2 | - | - | TGTGCCAGCCGGACAGCGAACTATGGCTACACCTTC | CASRTANYGYTF
TRBJ1-5 | TRBV9 | TRBD1 | - | TGTGCCAGCAGCGAAAAGGACAGGGAGATCGGGCCCCAGCATTTT | CASSEKDREIGPQHF
TRBJ2-1 | TRBV12-3/TRBV12-4 | - | - | TGTGCCAGCAGTTACCAGGGAGCGTATGAGCAGTTCTTC | CASSYQGAYEQFF
TRBJ2-7 | TRBV6-5 | TRBD1 | - | TGTGCCAGCAGCTTGGGACAGGCGAAGTTTTCGCTGTACTTC | CASSLGQAKFSLYF